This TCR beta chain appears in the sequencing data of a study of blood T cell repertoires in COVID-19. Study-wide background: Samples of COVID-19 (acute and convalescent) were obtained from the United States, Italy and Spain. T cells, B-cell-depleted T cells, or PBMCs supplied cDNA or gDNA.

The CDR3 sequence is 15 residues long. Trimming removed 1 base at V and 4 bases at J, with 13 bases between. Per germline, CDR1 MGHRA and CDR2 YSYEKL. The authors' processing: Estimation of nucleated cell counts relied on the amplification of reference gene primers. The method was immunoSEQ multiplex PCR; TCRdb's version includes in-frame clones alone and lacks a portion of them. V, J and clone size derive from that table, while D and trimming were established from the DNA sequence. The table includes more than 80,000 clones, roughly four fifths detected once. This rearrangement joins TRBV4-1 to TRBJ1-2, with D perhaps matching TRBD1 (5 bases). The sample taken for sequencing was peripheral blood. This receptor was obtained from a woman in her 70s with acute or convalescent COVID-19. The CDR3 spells CASSQGGRSGYGYTF. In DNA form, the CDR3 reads TGCGCCAGCAGCCAAGGGGGGAGGTCAGGCTATGGCTACACCTTC.